The 9 T cell receptor beta chains in this list originate from one sample, sequenced in a study of OX40 agonist ivuxolimab in advanced cancers. Measured with immunoSEQ multiplex PCR; TCRdb has only the in-frame clones, and not every one. The sample records approximately 80,000 clones, 75% to 95% being singletons. Here the sequenced sample was CD4+ or CD8+ T cells sorted from blood, taken in a trial of the OX40 agonist ivuxolimab. The receptor set was obtained from an adult with an advanced solid tumor such as melanoma, head and neck, liver or kidney cancer.

V is TRBV15 and J is TRBJ2-5; 12 nucleotides match TRBD2. The V and J ends lost 0 bases and 5 bases, in that order; junction bases with no gene match: 7. In germline, CDR1 is LNHNV, CDR2 YYDKDF (reference sequence). This CDR3 is built from 17 residues. For the CDR3, the DNA is TGTGCCACCAGCAGAGAACGGACTAGCGGGATGGGTGAGACCCAGTACTTC. This gives the protein CATSRERTSGMGETQYF.

This rearrangement joins TRBV10-3 to TRBJ2-2, with a tentative D call TRBD1 (5 bases). CDR1 is ENHRY, CDR2 SYGVKD, per germline. Trimming stripped 0 bases from V and 6 bases from J, with 8 bases between. The CDR3 spans 14 residues. The CDR3 region is CAISESAGPGELFF. CDR3 sequence (DNA): TGTGCCATCAGTGAGTCGGCAGGGCCCGGGGAGCTGTTTTTT.

This sequence joins TRBV6-5 and TRBJ2-1, with D unresolved. Germline V gives CDR1 MNHEY, CDR2 SVGAGI. The CDR3 contains 11 residues. Trimming pared 6 bases from V and 12 bases from J, leaving 12 bases between. This CDR3 is CASSRGQRQFF. CDR3 DNA: TGTGCCAGCAGCCGTGGTCAACGGCAGTTCTTC.

Only a few counts were recorded for this clone. Other DNA sequences of this sample code for an identical CDR3. J is TRBJ1-1 and V is TRBV19; no definite D call. CDR1 is LNHDA, CDR2 SQIVND, per germline (reference sequence). The CDR3 covers 13 residues. V shed 3 bases and J shed 1 base, with 6 bases lying between them. The chain's CDR3 is CASSIRRNTEAFF. The CDR3 DNA is TGTGCCAGTAGTATCAGGAGGAACACTGAAGCTTTCTTT.

The gene calls are TRBV29-1 and TRBJ2-3; 7 positions agree with TRBD2. Looked up from germline, CDR1 is SQVTM and CDR2 is ANQGSEA. This CDR3 comprises 15 residues. Trimming took 4 bases from V and 0 from J; bases not matched to a gene: 7. CDR3: CSVGGGLESTDTQYF. The CDR3 region has the DNA TGCAGCGTTGGGGGGGGGTTAGAGAGCACAGATACGCAGTATTTT.

This chain uses TRBV30 with TRBJ2-7, with D maybe TRBD1 (5 bases). V was trimmed by 0 bases and J by 3 bases, leaving 9 bases between them. The CDR3 runs to 13 residues. Germline V gene data show CDR1 as GTSNPN and CDR2 as SVGIG (reference sequence). In DNA, the CDR3 is TGTGCCTGGAGTGTACGCAGGGACTACGAGCAGTACTTC. This codes for CAWSVRRDYEQYF.

The genes are TRBV10-1 and TRBJ2-1; D possibly matches TRBD1 or TRBD2 (6 bases each). The CDR3 spans 16 residues. Germline loops: CDR1 WNHNN, CDR2 SYGVQD (reference sequence). Trimming pared 10 bases from V and 9 bases from J, leaving 28 bases between. The CDR3 DNA reads as TGCGCCACTAGCGTTACAGGGAGCCAGAGTCGACGTGAGCAGTTCTTC. It yields the protein CATSVTGSQSRREQFF.

Only one count was recorded for this clone. The chain joins TRBV5-4 to TRBJ2-1, with 10 bases fitting TRBD1. Germline-derived CDR1 and CDR2 are SGHNT and YYREEE (reference sequence). This CDR3 is 16 amino acids long. Losses at the gene ends were 4 bases for V and 2 bases for J; bases not matched to a gene: 6. CDR3 residues: CASSRQGALTYNEQFF. The DNA of the CDR3 is TGTGCCAGCAGCCGACAGGGGGCCCTGACCTACAATGAGCAGTTCTTC.

The V and J genes are TRBV28 and TRBJ1-5; D remains ambiguous. Trimming stripped 5 bases from V and 3 bases from J, with 14 bases between. The CDR3 loop spans 15 amino acids. CDR1 and CDR2 from the germline V gene are MDHEN and SYDVKM. CDR3 DNA: TGTGCCAGCAGTCAGACGAGGCAGGTCAATCAGCCCCAGCATTTT. This translates into CASSQTRQVNQPQHF. Together with reference TRBV28 and TRBJ1-5, the CDR3 gives the full variable domain: DVKVTQSSRYLVKRTGEKVFLECVQDMDHENMFWYRQDPGLGLRLIYFSYDVKMKEKGDIPEGYSVSREKKERFSLILESASTNQTSMYLCASSQTRQVNQPQHFGDGTRLSIL.